This TCR beta chain was found in a study of breast tumors, draining lymph nodes, adjacent tissues. General study results and limits: The data were judged consistent with most tumor T cells coming from lymph node and expanding in tumor. Tumor TCR diversity was below lymph nodes but above nontumor tissue.

In TCRdb, the multiplex PCR reads were re-called with MiXCR into one record per CDR3 protein. Of about 230,000 distinct CDR3 sequences listed, about 30% are singletons. Germline CDR1 reads ENHRY; CDR2 reads SYGVKD. The V gene end was trimmed by 4 bases and the J gene end by 3 bases; junction bases not matched to a gene: 3. The CDR3 length is 14 residues. This clonotype appeared many times. No antigen is known for it. The lymph nodes were axillary draining lymph nodes from breast cancer patients. The sequencing sample was made of axillary lymph node tissue. The chain recombines TRBV10-3 with TRBJ2-4, with 7 bases matching TRBD1. The receptor comes from a female donor with breast cancer. Some clones in this sample may be carry-over from other donors' samples. This chain's CDR3 is CAISARDSKNIQYF. The CDR3 region has the DNA TGTGCCATCAGTGCCCGGGACAGCAAAAACATTCAGTACTTC.